These T cell receptor beta chains were read from a single sample in a study of blood T cell repertoires in COVID-19. The assay was immunoSEQ multiplex PCR, and TCRdb's table has in-frame clones only and misses some. The top ten hold around 2% of the sample, which has over 85,000 clones, 70% to 90% seen once. Sequenced material: peripheral blood. These receptors were obtained from a man in his fifties or sixties with active COVID-19. CDR3s include the opening cysteine and the closing phenylalanine or tryptophan. The D gene is left open where the match is weak. Expanded clones get a size class; other rows say once, few or many, or leave the size out.

v_gene	abundance	j_gene	d_gene	CDR3aa	CDR3nt
TRBV7-9	.	TRBJ2-1	TRBD1	CASSLGDRVYNEQFF	TGTGCCAGCAGCTTAGGGGACAGAGTATACAATGAGCAGTTCTTC
TRBV11-1	.	TRBJ1-4	.	CASSRGTRNEKLFF	TGTGCCAGCAGCCGAGGGACACGTAATGAAAAACTGTTTTTT
TRBV3-1/TRBV3-2	.	TRBJ2-2	.	CASSQRGTGELFF	TGTGCCAGCAGCCAAAGGGGGACCGGGGAGCTGTTTTTT
TRBV7-6	.	TRBJ2-2	.	CASSPTRAGELFF	TGTGCCAGCAGCCCCACCCGAGCCGGGGAGCTGTTTTTT
TRBV12-3/TRBV12-4	.	TRBJ1-5	TRBD1	CASSSTRDRSQHF	TGTGCCAGCAGTTCTACCCGGGACAGATCCCAGCATTTT
TRBV9	once	TRBJ2-2	TRBD1	CASSLQRGGKGELFF	TGTGCCAGCAGCCTCCAGAGAGGGGGCAAAGGGGAGCTGTTTTTT
TRBV7-2	.	TRBJ1-5	.	CASSPPGGTGSNQPQHF	TGTGCCAGCAGCCCCCCCGGGGGAACGGGAAGCAATCAGCCCCAGCATTTT
TRBV5-6	.	TRBJ1-3	.	CASSFSDSISGNTIYF	TGTGCCAGCAGCTTCTCGGACAGTATCTCTGGAAACACCATATATTTT
TRBV27	.	TRBJ1-1	TRBD1	CASSTAGGPMNTEAFF	TGTGCCAGCAGCACAGCAGGGGGGCCCATGAACACTGAAGCTTTCTTT
TRBV7-2	.	TRBJ2-5	TRBD1	CASSLRTGGGETQYF	TGTGCCAGCAGCTTAAGGACAGGGGGTGGGGAGACCCAGTACTTC
TRBV23-1	.	TRBJ1-2	.	CASSQSKVLGVFWNGYTF	TGCGCCAGCAGTCAATCTAAGGTGTTGGGCGTTTTCTGGAATGGCTACACCTTC
TRBV9	few	TRBJ1-2	.	CASSVASTGYGYTF	TGTGCCAGCAGCGTAGCTTCTACGGGTTATGGCTACACCTTC
TRBV3-1/TRBV3-2	.	TRBJ2-1	TRBD2	CASSQDPGLAVEQFF	TGTGCCAGCAGCCAAGACCCGGGACTAGCGGTTGAGCAGTTCTTC
TRBV11-3	.	TRBJ2-2	TRBD2	CASRLSGGTGELFF	TGTGCCAGCCGGTTGAGCGGGGGAACCGGGGAGCTGTTTTTT
TRBV2	.	TRBJ2-1	.	CASSQGATRQFF	TGTGCCAGCAGTCAGGGCGCCACACGGCAGTTCTTC
TRBV7-2	.	TRBJ2-7	TRBD1	CASSLDRGSSYEQYF	TGTGCCAGCAGCCTTGACAGGGGGAGCTCCTACGAGCAGTACTTC
TRBV7-2	.	TRBJ2-7	.	CASRRGTLAYEQYF	TGTGCCAGCAGGAGAGGGACACTTGCCTACGAGCAGTACTTC
TRBV3-1/TRBV3-2	.	TRBJ2-3	.	CASSQRSTDTQYF	TGTGCCAGCAGCCAGAGGAGTACAGATACGCAGTATTTT
TRBV19	.	TRBJ2-5	TRBD1	CASSLRTGGRETQYF	TGTGCCAGTAGTTTGAGGACAGGGGGTCGGGAGACCCAGTACTTC
TRBV7-2	.	TRBJ2-7	.	CASSFPTTSEQYF	TGTGCCAGCAGCTTTCCAACAACCTCCGAGCAGTACTTC
TRBV11-2	.	TRBJ2-7	.	CASSFNSYGSEQYF	TGTGCCAGCAGCTTCAATTCATACGGGAGCGAGCAGTACTTC
TRBV5-4	once	TRBJ2-7	.	CASSLGEGSYEQYF	TGTGCCAGCAGCTTGGGCGAGGGCAGCTACGAGCAGTACTTC
TRBV10-3	.	TRBJ2-5	.	CAISEPFGRTGQETQYF	TGTGCCATCAGTGAGCCGTTTGGGAGGACAGGCCAAGAGACCCAGTACTTC
TRBV3-1/TRBV3-2	.	TRBJ2-3	.	CASSQTIPGHTTDTQYF	TGTGCCAGCAGCCAAACCATACCGGGACACACCACAGATACGCAGTATTTT
TRBV28	few	TRBJ2-7	TRBD2	CASRRSGGPSYEQYF	TGTGCCAGCAGGCGGAGCGGGGGCCCATCCTACGAGCAGTACTTC
TRBV30	.	TRBJ2-5	TRBD2	CAWSGGLAVRETQYF	TGTGCCTGGAGTGGTGGACTAGCGGTTAGGGAGACCCAGTACTTC
TRBV5-8	.	TRBJ2-1	TRBD1	CASSSSWTGLNEQFF	TGTGCCAGCAGCTCTAGTTGGACAGGGTTAAATGAGCAGTTCTTC
TRBV4-1	.	TRBJ1-1	.	CASSQVHDRNTEAFF	TGCGCCAGCAGCCAAGTCCATGACAGGAACACTGAAGCTTTCTTT
TRBV3-1/TRBV3-2	.	TRBJ2-2	.	CASSQDVNFRRTGELFF	TGTGCCAGCAGCCAAGATGTGAATTTTAGGCGGACCGGGGAGCTGTTTTTT
TRBV9	once	TRBJ1-1	.	CASSVAGAGTEAFF	TGTGCCAGCAGCGTAGCAGGGGCAGGCACTGAAGCTTTCTTT
TRBV25-1	.	TRBJ2-7	TRBD1	CASSELDRDVKKQYF	TGTGCCAGCAGTGAATTAGACAGGGACGTTAAGAAGCAGTACTTC
TRBV4-3	.	TRBJ2-1	.	CASSQALRGGQFF	TGCGCCAGCAGCCAAGCCCTACGGGGTGGGCAGTTCTTC
TRBV18	.	TRBJ2-7	.	CASSPGSRFGIPYEQYF	TGTGCCAGCTCACCAGGGAGTCGGTTCGGAATCCCATACGAGCAGTACTTC
TRBV3-1/TRBV3-2	.	TRBJ1-1	.	CASSQGRVMNTEAFF	TGTGCCAGCAGCCAAGGGAGGGTAATGAACACTGAAGCTTTCTTT
TRBV18	.	TRBJ2-7	TRBD2	CASSPELAGAPYEQYF	TGTGCCAGCTCACCTGAACTAGCGGGGGCCCCCTACGAGCAGTACTTC
TRBV7-2	.	TRBJ2-3	TRBD2	CASSLAPTSGGLVTGF	TGTGCCAGCAGCTTAGCCCCGACTAGCGGGGGGCTCGTTACTGGATTT
TRBV7-9	few	TRBJ1-2	.	CASSPDHRANYGYTF	TGTGCCAGCAGCCCCGACCACAGGGCTAACTATGGCTACACCTTC
TRBV11-2	once	TRBJ2-7	TRBD1	CASSHYTGTGNRYEQYF	TGTGCCAGCAGCCACTATACCGGGACAGGGAATCGCTACGAGCAGTACTTC